The clone carrying this T cell receptor beta chain was observed at least ten times. Its specificity is not known. The sample originates from a study of T-cell reconstitution after alpha-beta-depleted transplantation in children. Findings and caveats of the study: Hyperexpanded clones declined; after one year, newly produced T cells mostly supplied diversity. Certain patients had high TCRbeta diversity at day 60, and it came from recipient T cells and thymic progenitors that survived.

Researchers prepared the TCRbeta library using unique molecular identifiers, the study reports. MiXCR, applied by TCRdb to the PCR reads, yields one record per CDR3 protein. This sample carries around 300,000 distinct CDR3 sequences, approximately 10% of them seen once, and the ten largest clones take about a quarter. Germline lookup yields CDR1 SGHKS and CDR2 YYEKEE (reference sequence). V was pared by 3 bases and J by 2 bases, with 4 bases of the junction left unmatched. The CDR3 spans 14 residues. The sequences come from peripheral blood, collected 180 days after TCRalphabeta/CD19-depleted stem cell transplant. This sequence originates from a male patient aged 2-10 years who had a stem cell transplant for chronic granulomatous disease, so the T cells may come from the graft donor. The chain couples TRBV5-5 to TRBJ2-5; 7 nucleotides agree with TRBD2. This CDR3 is CASSSPAGQETQYF. The CDR3 coding sequence is TGTGCCAGCAGCTCTCCAGCGGGGCAAGAGACCCAGTACTTC. Using reference TRBV5-5 and TRBJ2-5 for the parts outside the CDR3, the full variable domain is DAGVTQSPTHLIKTRGQQVTLRCSPISGHKSVSWYQQVLGQGPQFIFQYYEKEERGRGNFPDRFSARQFPNYSSELNVNALLLGDSALYLCASSSPAGQETQYFGPGTRLLVL.